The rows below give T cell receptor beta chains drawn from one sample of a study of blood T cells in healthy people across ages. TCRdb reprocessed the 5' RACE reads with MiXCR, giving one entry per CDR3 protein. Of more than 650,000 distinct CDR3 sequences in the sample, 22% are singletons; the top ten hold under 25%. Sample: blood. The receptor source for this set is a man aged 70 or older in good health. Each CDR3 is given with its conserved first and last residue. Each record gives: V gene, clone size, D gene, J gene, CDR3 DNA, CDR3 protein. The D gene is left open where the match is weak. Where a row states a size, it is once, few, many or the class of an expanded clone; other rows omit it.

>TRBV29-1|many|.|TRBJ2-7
TGCAGCGTTGAAGACAGTTACGAGCAGTACTTC
CSVEDSYEQYF
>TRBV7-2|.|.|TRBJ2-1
TGTGCCAGCAGCGCCAACTTGTGGGAGCAGTTCTTC
CASSANLWEQFF
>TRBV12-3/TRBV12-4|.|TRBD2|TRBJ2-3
TGTGCCAGCACCCAGACTAGCGGGAAATGGGGGACGCAGTATTTT
CASTQTSGKWGTQYF
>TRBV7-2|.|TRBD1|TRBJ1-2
TGTGCCAGCAGCATGCCGGGACAGCAAAACTATGGCTACACCTTC
CASSMPGQQNYGYTF
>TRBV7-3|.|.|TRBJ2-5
TGTGTCAGCAGCCGGGACAACAAAGAGACCCAGTACTTC
CVSSRDNKETQYF
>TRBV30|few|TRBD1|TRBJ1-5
TGTGCCTGGTCACAGGGGGCGAATCAGCCCCAGCATTTT
CAWSQGANQPQHF
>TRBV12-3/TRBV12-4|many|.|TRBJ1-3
TGTGCCAGCAGTTTCAGGGACCCTTCATCGGGAAACACCATATATTTT
CASSFRDPSSGNTIYF
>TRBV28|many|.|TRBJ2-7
TGTGCCAGCAGTTTAGCAGGGGTGAGGGAGCAGTACTTC
CASSLAGVREQYF
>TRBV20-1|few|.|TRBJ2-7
TGCAGTGCTAGAGATAGAATAGGGACATTCTCCGAGCAGTACTTC
CSARDRIGTFSEQYF
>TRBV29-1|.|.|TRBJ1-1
TGCAGCGTGGCTCGGGTGAACGGGGCTGAAGCTTTCTTT
CSVARVNGAEAFF
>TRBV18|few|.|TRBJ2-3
TGTGCCAGCTCACCACCGGACGGGGCGGGAGATACGCAGTATTTT
CASSPPDGAGDTQYF
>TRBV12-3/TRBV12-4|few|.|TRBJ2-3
TGTGCCAGCAGTTTAGGGGTTAACACAGATACGCAGTATTTT
CASSLGVNTDTQYF
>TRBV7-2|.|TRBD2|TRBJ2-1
TGTGCCAGCAGCCCGGCTAGCGGAAGATACAATGAGCAGTTCTTC
CASSPASGRYNEQFF
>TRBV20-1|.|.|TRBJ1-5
TGCAGTGCTAAACCTCCGGGACAAGGTCATCAGCCCCAGCATTTT
CSAKPPGQGHQPQHF
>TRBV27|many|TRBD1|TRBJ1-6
TGTGCCAGCAGCCAAAGGGCCGCGACAGGGATTTCCTATAATTCACCCCTCCACTTT
CASSQRAATGISYNSPLHF
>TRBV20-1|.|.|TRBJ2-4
TGCAGCTCCCATCAGGACCGACAAAACATTCAGTACTTC
CSSHQDRQNIQYF
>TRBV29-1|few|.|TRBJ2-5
TGCAGCGTCGGACCATCCGAGCGATCCCAGTACTTC
CSVGPSERSQYF
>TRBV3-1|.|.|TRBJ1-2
TGTGCCAGCAGCCAAGATTGGAAGGGAGGCTTCGGCGGCTACACCTTC
CASSQDWKGGFGGYTF
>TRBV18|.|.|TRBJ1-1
TGTGCCAGCTCACCAGAAATAGGCACTGAAGCTTTCTTT
CASSPEIGTEAFF
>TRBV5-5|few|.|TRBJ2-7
TGTGCCAGCACCACCGCCGCGCAGGAGACCTACGAGCAGTACTTC
CASTTAAQETYEQYF
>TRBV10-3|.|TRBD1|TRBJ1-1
TGTGCCATCAGGGGACAGGGTACGAACACTGAAGCTTTCTTT
CAIRGQGTNTEAFF
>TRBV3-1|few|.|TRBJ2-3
TGTGCCAGCAGCCAAGTAGTAGGGGTTACGCAGTATTTT
CASSQVVGVTQYF
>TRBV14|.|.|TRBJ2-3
TGTGCCAGCAGCCCAGCGGCGGCTACGCAGTATTTT
CASSPAAATQYF
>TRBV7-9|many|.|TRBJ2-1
TGTGCCAGCAGTTTAGGTAGTAACGAGCAGTTCTTC
CASSLGSNEQFF
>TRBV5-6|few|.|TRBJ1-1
TGTGCCAGCGGCGACGGGGTGAACACTGAAGCTTTCTTT
CASGDGVNTEAFF
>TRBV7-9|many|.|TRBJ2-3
TGTGCCAGCAGCTTAGCGAAAGATACGCAGTATTTT
CASSLAKDTQYF
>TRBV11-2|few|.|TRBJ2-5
TGTGCCAGCAGCTCGTGGGGGGTCAAAGAGACCCAGTACTTC
CASSSWGVKETQYF